Following are 32 T cell receptor beta chains from one sample sequenced in a study of shared clonotypes between healthy human individuals. Assay used: immunoSEQ multiplex PCR; TCRdb lists only in-frame clones, some missing. The table shows 2.3 million or so clones, with over 90% occurring only once. The sample comprised naive CD4+ T cells from PBMCs. Indicated subset: CD45RA+ positively selected. The receptors originated from a man aged 18 to 30 in good health. Some clones in this sample may be carry-over from other donors' samples.

V usage is TRBV28 and J usage is TRBJ1-2; TRBD1 agrees at 9 bases. Germline V gene lookup returns CDR1 MDHEN and CDR2 SYDVKM. V trimming: 3 bases; J trimming: 5 bases; junction bases outside the gene matches: 7. CDR3 size: 15 residues. The CDR3 bases are TGTGCCAGCAGTTTTTTGGCGGACAGGGGTTATGGCTACACCTTC. Encoded protein: CASSFLADRGYGYTF.

The rearrangement joins TRBV4-1 to TRBJ1-3; D is uncertain. This CDR3 contains 15 residues. The germline gives CDR1 MGHRA, CDR2 YSYEKL. The V end was cut by 4 bases, the J end by 0 bases, with 10 bases between. Here the CDR3 reads CASSLEFSSGNTIYF. The CDR3 nucleotides are TGCGCCAGCAGCCTGGAATTCAGCTCTGGAAACACCATATATTTT.

A note on this clone: Different DNA sequences within this sample yield the same CDR3. CDR3 nucleotides: TGTGCCAGCTCACCGGACCAGACCTACGAGCAGTACTTC. Protein product: CASSPDQTYEQYF. The chain carries TRBV18 and TRBJ2-7; no firm D call. The CDR3 spans 13 residues. The germline CDR1 and CDR2 sequences are KGHSH and LQKENI. Trimming left V 3 bases short and J 2 bases short, with 8 bases between.

The rearrangement links TRBV11-2 to TRBJ2-5, with D perhaps matching TRBD2 (6 bases). V was cut by 1 base and J by 5 bases, with 14 bases left in between. Germline-derived CDR1 and CDR2 are SGHAT and FQNNGV. The CDR3 has 15 residues. The CDR3 here is CASSLGGTREETQYF. As DNA, the CDR3 is TGTGCCAGCAGCTTAGGGGGGACCCGGGAGGAGACCCAGTACTTC.

The chain recombines TRBV28 with TRBJ2-5; D unresolved. The J call could be wrong; TRBJ2-7 is a better fit for the DNA end. Looked up from germline, CDR1 is MDHEN and CDR2 is SYDVKM. This CDR3 has 14 residues. The CDR3 sequence is CASSFARRYYEQYF. In DNA form, the CDR3 reads TGTGCCAGCAGTTTTGCAAGGCGCTACTACGAGCAGTACTTC.

The chain uses TRBV9 and TRBJ2-3, with D possibly TRBD2 on 6 matching bases. This CDR3 has 17 residues. V was clipped by 4 bases and J by 1 base, with 19 bases between them. Germline CDR1 reads SGDLS; CDR2 reads YYNGEE. CDR3 region: CASSRGGNAPGTDTQYF. In DNA form, the CDR3 reads TGTGCCAGCAGCAGGGGCGGGAACGCCCCAGGCACAGATACGCAGTATTTT.

J is TRBJ2-3 and V is TRBV4-3; D is unresolved. With 0 bases removed from V and 2 bases from J, the gap between germline ends came to 15 bases. Germline V gene lookup returns CDR1 LGHNA and CDR2 YSLEER. This CDR3 has 17 amino acids. CDR3 DNA sequence: TGCGCCAGCAGCCAAGATGGTAGGCAGCCCATCACAGATACGCAGTATTTT. This codes for CASSQDGRQPITDTQYF.

This chain uses TRBV6-1 with TRBJ2-7; 7 bases map to TRBD1. The junction had 4 bases not matched to a gene; V was cut back by 7 bases and J by 1 base. The CDR3 is 13 residues long. CDR1 is MNHNS and CDR2 is SASEGT in the germline V gene. The CDR3 region has the DNA TGTGCCAGCACCCCGGACAGGTCCTACGAGCAGTACTTC. Translation: CASTPDRSYEQYF.

V is TRBV4-1 and J is TRBJ2-2; D possibly corresponds to TRBD1 (6 bases). Germline V CDR1 and CDR2: MGHRA, YSYEKL. V was cut by 6 bases and J by 1 base, with 12 bases left in between. This CDR3 has 15 amino acids. The CDR3, as DNA: TGCGCCAGCAGACAACCGGGACAGAACACCGGGGAGCTGTTTTTT. Translated, it gives CASRQPGQNTGELFF.

The rearrangement uses TRBV11-2 and TRBJ2-6; D is uncertain. The CDR3 consists of 15 residues. Trimming removed 2 bases from V and 0 bases from J, with 5 bases in between. Germline loops: CDR1 SGHAT, CDR2 FQNNGV. The CDR3: CASSLYRSGANVLTF. In DNA, the CDR3 is TGTGCCAGCAGCTTATACCGCTCTGGGGCCAACGTCCTGACTTTC.

This chain connects TRBV5-1 to TRBJ1-4; no reliable D call. Germline V gene data show CDR1 as SGHRS and CDR2 as YFSETQ. The germline V and J ends were trimmed by 4 bases and 5 bases, with 15 bases remaining between them. The CDR3 totals 15 residues. The CDR3 bases are TGCGCCAGCAGCCTCCAATTAGGAGAGAATGAAAAACTGTTTTTT. It encodes CASSLQLGENEKLFF. Full variable domain (remainder filled in from reference TRBV5-1 and TRBJ1-4): KAGVTQTPRYLIKTRGQQVTLSCSPISGHRSVSWYQQTPGQGLQFLFEYFSETQRNKGNFPGRFSGRQFSNSRSEMNVSTLELGDSALYLCASSLQLGENEKLFFGSGTQLSVL.

In regard to this clone: The sample carries other DNA sequences with the same CDR3. This chain connects TRBV7-3 to TRBJ2-3, with 7 positions matching TRBD2. V gave up 2 bases and J gave up 1 base; unmatched junction bases: 0. The length of the CDR3 is 14 residues. Germline CDR1 SGHTA, CDR2 FQGTGA. The CDR3 loop is CASSLAGGTDTQYF. For the CDR3, the DNA is TGTGCCAGCAGCTTAGCGGGGGGCACAGATACGCAGTATTTT.

The J gene is TRBJ2-3, the V gene TRBV30; D is tentatively TRBD1 or TRBD2 (6 bases each). The V gene's germline CDR1 is GTSNPN and CDR2 SVGIG (reference sequence). V was clipped by 5 bases and J by 1 base, with 16 bases between them. The CDR3 has 15 residues. CDR3 residues: CAWVRGQRGTDTQYF. CDR3 sequence (DNA): TGTGCCTGGGTCAGAGGACAGCGGGGCACAGATACGCAGTATTTT.

The V gene is TRBV10-3, the J gene TRBJ1-4, with D unresolved. This CDR3 comprises 11 residues. Trimming removed 3 bases from V and 8 bases from J, with 4 bases in between. Germline V gene sequence: CDR1 ENHRY, CDR2 SYGVKD. This chain's CDR3 is CAISDQEKLFF. CDR3 nucleotides: TGTGCCATCAGTGACCAGGAAAAACTGTTTTTT.

The table lists this clone with a few counts. In DNA form, the CDR3 reads TGTGCCAGCAGCCAAGAGACCCCACAGAAAGCTTTCTTT. Protein: CASSQETPQKAFF. The chain recombines TRBV4-2 with TRBJ1-1, with unresolved D. The CDR3 runs to 13 residues. The germline V and J ends were trimmed by 0 bases and 9 bases, with 11 bases remaining between them. Per the germline V gene, CDR1 is LGHNA and CDR2 is YNFKEQ.

The gene calls are TRBV13 and TRBJ2-7, with a weak D call TRBD1 (6 bases). With 4 bases removed from V and 5 bases from J, the gap between germline ends came to 21 bases. Germline V gene lookup returns CDR1 PRHDT and CDR2 FYEKMQ (reference sequence). This CDR3 is built from 16 residues. For the CDR3, the DNA is TGTGCCAGCAGCTCTAATAGGGGGTCGCTCGGGAACGAGCAGTACTTC. Its protein is CASSSNRGSLGNEQYF. The variable domain in full, with the rest retrieved from reference TRBV13 and TRBJ2-7, is AAGVIQSPRHLIKEKRETATLKCYPIPRHDTVYWYQQGPGQDPQFLISFYEKMQSDKGSIPDRFSAQQFSDYHSELNMSSLELGDSALYFCASSSNRGSLGNEQYFGPGTRLTVT.

V gene TRBV1 combines with J gene TRBJ2-3; the table gives TRBD2 as D, unverified against the DNA. TRBV1 is assigned pseudogene status. The CDR3 extends over 14 amino acids. CDR3 protein: CTFPRPAPPDTQYF. The CDR3 bases are TGCACCTTCCCGAGGCCCGCCCCCCCAGATACGCAGTATTTT.

This clone was seen only once. Other DNA sequences in the sample encode the same CDR3. The chain carries TRBV28 and TRBJ1-3; 8 bases line up with TRBD1. J gave up 5 bases and V 2 bases, and 2 bases lay outside the gene matches. CDR1 and CDR2 from the germline V gene are MDHEN and SYDVKM. This CDR3 is 14 amino acids long. DNA for the CDR3: TGTGCCAGCAGTTTAGGACAGGGTAGAAACACCATATATTTT. It encodes CASSLGQGRNTIYF.

V and J are TRBV11-2 and TRBJ2-1; D is ambiguous. This CDR3 region has 14 residues. Germline CDR1 reads SGHAT; CDR2 reads FQNNGV. With 5 bases removed from V and 4 bases from J, the gap between germline ends came to 12 bases. CDR3 protein: CASSSLARYNEQFF. As DNA, the CDR3 is TGTGCCAGCAGCAGCTTAGCCAGGTACAATGAGCAGTTCTTC.

The V gene is TRBV7-2, the J gene TRBJ2-2; TRBD2 agrees at 7 bases. This CDR3 has 14 amino acids. V dropped 4 bases and J dropped 7; count of bases not matched to a gene: 6. Germline V gene lookup returns CDR1 SGHTA and CDR2 FQGNSA. In DNA form, the CDR3 reads TGTGCCAGCAGCTGGGAGCGGGGAGTCGGGGAGCTGTTTTTT. This translates into CASSWERGVGELFF.

This chain connects TRBV19 to TRBJ2-6, with TRBD2 as a possible D gene (5 bases). From germline, CDR1 is LNHDA and CDR2 SQIVND (reference sequence). Between the trimmed V and J ends, which lost 5 bases and 2 bases, there was a span of 10 bases. The CDR3 consists of 15 residues. The CDR3 spells CASSDEGAGANVLTF. In DNA, the CDR3 is TGTGCCAGTAGTGATGAGGGAGCTGGGGCCAACGTCCTGACTTTC.

This clone was counted between two and nine times. This sample includes further DNA sequences coding for the same CDR3. The genes are TRBV7-9 and TRBJ1-1; D is unresolved. This CDR3 spans 10 amino acids. Looked up from germline, CDR1 is SEHNR and CDR2 is FQNEAQ (reference sequence). Between the trimmed V and J ends, which lost 4 bases and 11 bases, there was a span of 8 bases. CDR3 DNA: TGTGCCAGCAGCTCCAGGACGGCTTTCTTT. Translating gives CASSSRTAFF.

J is TRBJ2-3 and V is TRBV19; D is perhaps TRBD1 or TRBD2 (5 bases each). The CDR3 has 13 residues. Germline CDR1 is LNHDA and CDR2 is SQIVND (reference sequence). V was shortened by 10 bases and J by 6 bases, with 17 bases between the two germline ends. For the CDR3, the DNA is TGTGCCACCCAGGGACGAGTCGATGATACGCAGTATTTT. Protein: CATQGRVDDTQYF.

The genes are TRBV2 and TRBJ2-7; 9 positions agree with TRBD2. V was clipped by 6 bases and J by 4 bases; unmatched bases: 10. The CDR3 is made up of 15 amino acids. CDR1 and CDR2 from the germline V gene are SNHLY and FYNNEI. The CDR3 DNA reads as TGTGCCAGCAGCGCGGCTAGCGGGGCCCGGTACGAGCAGTACTTC. Its translation: CASSAASGARYEQYF. Based on the CDR3 plus reference TRBV2 and TRBJ2-7, the full variable domain is EPEVTQTPSHQVTQMGQEVILRCVPISNHLYFYWYRQILGQKVEFLVSFYNNEISEKSEIFDDQFSVERPDGSNFTLKIRSTKLEDSAMYFCASSAASGARYEQYFGPGTRLTVT.

This clone appeared once. The chain couples TRBV7-8 to TRBJ1-5, with TRBD1 matching 9 bases. This CDR3 has 19 amino acids. The J segment lost 6 bases and the V segment lost 4 bases, leaving 19 bases of the junction unmatched. Germline V gene sequence: CDR1 SGHVS, CDR2 FQNEAQ. The CDR3 loop is CASSSLQGPGQGVSQPQHF. CDR3 coding DNA: TGTGCCAGCAGCTCCCTCCAAGGGCCGGGACAGGGAGTAAGTCAGCCCCAGCATTTT.

This clone came up once. The J gene is TRBJ2-5, the V gene TRBV28, with D maybe TRBD1 (6 bases). The better agreement between TRBJ2-7 and the DNA end casts doubt on the J call. The CDR3 has 13 residues. In germline, CDR1 is MDHEN, CDR2 SYDVKM. The CDR3 is CASSLLWDTEQYF. CDR3 DNA: TGTGCCAGCAGTCTCTTGTGGGACACCGAGCAGTACTTC.

This chain links TRBV6-5 with TRBJ2-1; D is ambiguous. Germline CDR1 and CDR2: MNHEY and SVGAGI. Trimming left V 2 bases short and J 10 bases short, with 6 bases between. The CDR3 has 11 residues. CDR3 in amino acids: CASSYNTEQFF. The CDR3 DNA is TGTGCCAGCAGTTACAACACCGAGCAGTTCTTC.

The CDR3 DNA reads as TGTGCCAGCAGCCTACCGCGACTACCCTACGAGCAGTACTTC. Its translation is CASSLPRLPYEQYF. The chain uses TRBV7-8 and TRBJ2-7, with D perhaps matching TRBD2 (5 bases). CDR1 is SGHVS and CDR2 is FQNEAQ in the germline V gene. The CDR3 is 14 amino acids. Trimming left V 5 bases short and J 2 bases short, with 13 bases between.

V gene TRBV4-1 combines with J gene TRBJ2-7; 7 nucleotides agree with TRBD1. Germline lookup yields CDR1 MGHRA and CDR2 YSYEKL. This CDR3 spans 17 amino acids. Unmatched junction bases numbered 8, after V lost 0 bases and J lost 0 bases. The CDR3, as DNA: TGCGCCAGCAGCCAAGATAGGAGAGGGACAGTCTCCTACGAGCAGTACTTC. Its protein is CASSQDRRGTVSYEQYF.

The chain is built from TRBV2 and TRBJ1-1, with D possibly matching TRBD1 (5 bases). Trimming shortened V by 7 bases and J by 4 bases, and 13 bases separated the two germline ends. This CDR3 spans 13 amino acids. The germline V gene encodes CDR1 SNHLY and CDR2 FYNNEI. CDR3 sequence reads: CASTDGGFTEAFF. The CDR3 bases are TGTGCCAGCACCGACGGGGGGTTCACTGAAGCTTTCTTT.

The chain links TRBV27 to TRBJ2-7, with a tentative D call TRBD1 (5 bases). This CDR3 is 13 amino acids long. CDR1 is MNHEY, CDR2 SMNVEV, per germline (reference sequence). The ends were cut back, 7 bases at V and 2 bases at J, with 12 bases in the middle. CDR3 coding DNA: TGTGCCAGCAAAGGGGAACATCCCTACGAGCAGTACTTC. As protein: CASKGEHPYEQYF.

The CDR3 protein is CASSAYRGNTEAFF. Here the CDR3 DNA reads TGTGCCAGCAGCGCCTACAGGGGGAACACTGAAGCTTTCTTT. The V gene is TRBV7-8, the J gene TRBJ1-1; 7 bases fit TRBD1. Looked up from germline, CDR1 is SGHVS and CDR2 is FQNEAQ. This CDR3 has 14 amino acids. Germline trimming cut 5 bases from V and 1 base from J; bases unmatched to any gene: 4.